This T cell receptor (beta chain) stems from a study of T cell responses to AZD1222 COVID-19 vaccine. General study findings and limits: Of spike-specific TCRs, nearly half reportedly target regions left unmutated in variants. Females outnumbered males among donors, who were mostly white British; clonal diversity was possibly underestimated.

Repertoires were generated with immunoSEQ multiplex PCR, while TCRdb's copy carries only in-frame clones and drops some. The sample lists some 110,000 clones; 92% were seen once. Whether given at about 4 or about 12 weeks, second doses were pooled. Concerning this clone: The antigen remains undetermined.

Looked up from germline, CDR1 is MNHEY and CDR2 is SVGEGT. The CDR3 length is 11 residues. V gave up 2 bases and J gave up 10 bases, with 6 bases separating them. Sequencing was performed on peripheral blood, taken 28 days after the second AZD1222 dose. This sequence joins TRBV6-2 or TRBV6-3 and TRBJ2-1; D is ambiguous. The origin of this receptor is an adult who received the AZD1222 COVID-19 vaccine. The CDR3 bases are TGTGCCAGCAGTTACGTGCGGGAGCAGTTCTTC. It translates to CASSYVREQFF.